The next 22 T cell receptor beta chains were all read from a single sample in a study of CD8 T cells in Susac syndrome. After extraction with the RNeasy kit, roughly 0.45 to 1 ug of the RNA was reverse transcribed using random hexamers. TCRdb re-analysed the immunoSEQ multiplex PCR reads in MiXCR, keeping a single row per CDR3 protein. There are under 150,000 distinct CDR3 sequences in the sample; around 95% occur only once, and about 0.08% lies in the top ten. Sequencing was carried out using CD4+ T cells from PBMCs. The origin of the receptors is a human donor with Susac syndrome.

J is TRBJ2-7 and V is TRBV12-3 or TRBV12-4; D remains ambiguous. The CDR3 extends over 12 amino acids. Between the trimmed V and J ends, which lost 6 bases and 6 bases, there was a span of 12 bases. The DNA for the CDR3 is TGTGCCAGCAGCCTCGTGGTGGGCGAGCAGTACTTC. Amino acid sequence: CASSLVVGEQYF.

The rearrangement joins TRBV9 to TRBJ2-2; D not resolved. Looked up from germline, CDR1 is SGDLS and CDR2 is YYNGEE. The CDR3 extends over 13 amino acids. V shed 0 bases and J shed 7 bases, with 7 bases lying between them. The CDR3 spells CASSVGSFGELFF. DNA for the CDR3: TGTGCCAGCAGCGTAGGGTCGTTCGGGGAGCTGTTTTTT.

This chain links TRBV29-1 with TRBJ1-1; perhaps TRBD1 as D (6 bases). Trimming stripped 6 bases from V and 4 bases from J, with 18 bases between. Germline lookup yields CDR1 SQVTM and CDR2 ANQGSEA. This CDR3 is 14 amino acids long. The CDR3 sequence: CSVAQRGAFTEAFF. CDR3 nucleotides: TGCAGCGTGGCCCAGAGGGGGGCGTTCACTGAAGCTTTCTTT.

CDR3 sequence: CASSPLLVSYEQYF. The CDR3 DNA is TGTGCCAGCTCTCCCTTGCTGGTCTCCTACGAGCAGTACTTC. V and J are TRBV7-6 and TRBJ2-7; the D is unclear. V lost 8 bases and J lost 0, with 14 bases in between. The CDR3 consists of 14 residues. Germline values: CDR1 SGHVS, CDR2 FNYEAQ.

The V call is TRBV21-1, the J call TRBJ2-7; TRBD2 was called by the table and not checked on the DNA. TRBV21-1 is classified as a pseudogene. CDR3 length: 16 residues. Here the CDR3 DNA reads TGTGCCAGACTAGCGAGAAGTCCGCAGGCTCCTCTCGAGCAGTACTTC. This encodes CARLARSPQAPLEQYF.

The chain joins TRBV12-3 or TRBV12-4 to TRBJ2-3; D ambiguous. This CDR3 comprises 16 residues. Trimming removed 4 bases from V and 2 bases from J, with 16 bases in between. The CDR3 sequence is CASSSQNGRNTDTQYF. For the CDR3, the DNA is TGTGCCAGCAGTTCCCAGAATGGGCGGAACACAGATACGCAGTATTTT.

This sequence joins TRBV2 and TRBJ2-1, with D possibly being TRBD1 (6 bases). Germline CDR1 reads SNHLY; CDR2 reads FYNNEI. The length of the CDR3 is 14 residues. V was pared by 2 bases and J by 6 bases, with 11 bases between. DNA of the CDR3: TGTGCCAGCAGTGAATTCGGACAGATCAATGAGCAGTTCTTC. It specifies CASSEFGQINEQFF.

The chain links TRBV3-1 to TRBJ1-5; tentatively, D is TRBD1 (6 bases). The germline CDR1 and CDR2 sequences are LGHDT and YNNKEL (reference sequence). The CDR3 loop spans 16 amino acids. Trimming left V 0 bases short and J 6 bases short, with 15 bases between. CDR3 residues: CASSQEGEQGTQPQHF. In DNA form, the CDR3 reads TGTGCCAGCAGCCAAGAGGGGGAACAGGGTACTCAGCCCCAGCATTTT.

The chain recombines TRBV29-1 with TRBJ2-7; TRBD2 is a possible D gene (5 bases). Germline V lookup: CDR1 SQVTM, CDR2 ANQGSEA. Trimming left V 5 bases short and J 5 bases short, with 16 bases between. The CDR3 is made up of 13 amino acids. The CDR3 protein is CSVPKPASNEQYF. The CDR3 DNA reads TGCAGCGTTCCCAAACCCGCTAGCAACGAGCAGTACTTC.

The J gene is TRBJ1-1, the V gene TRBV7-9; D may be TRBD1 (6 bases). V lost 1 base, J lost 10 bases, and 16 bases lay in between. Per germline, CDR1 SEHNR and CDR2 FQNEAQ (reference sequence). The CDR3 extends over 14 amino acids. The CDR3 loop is CASSLGRGPGGAFF. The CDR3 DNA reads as TGTGCCAGCAGCTTAGGGCGGGGGCCGGGTGGAGCTTTCTTT.

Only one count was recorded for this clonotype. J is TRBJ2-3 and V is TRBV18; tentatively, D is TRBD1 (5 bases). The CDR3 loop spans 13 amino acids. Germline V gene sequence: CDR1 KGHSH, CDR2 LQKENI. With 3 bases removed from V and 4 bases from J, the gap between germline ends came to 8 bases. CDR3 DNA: TGTGCCAGCTCACCCGCAGGGTCAGATACGCAGTATTTT. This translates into CASSPAGSDTQYF.

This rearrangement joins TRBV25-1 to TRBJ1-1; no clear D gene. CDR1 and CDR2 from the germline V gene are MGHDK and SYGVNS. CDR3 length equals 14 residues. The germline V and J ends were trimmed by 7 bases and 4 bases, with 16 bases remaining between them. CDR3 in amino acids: CASTSTLLGTEAFF. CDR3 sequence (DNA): TGTGCCAGCACTTCCACCCTTTTAGGCACTGAAGCTTTCTTT.

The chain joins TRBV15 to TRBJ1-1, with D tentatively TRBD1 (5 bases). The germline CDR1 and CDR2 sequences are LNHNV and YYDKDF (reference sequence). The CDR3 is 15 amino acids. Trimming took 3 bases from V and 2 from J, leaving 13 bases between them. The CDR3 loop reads CATSSPLGGNTEAFF. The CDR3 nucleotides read TGTGCCACCAGCAGTCCCCTCGGGGGAAACACTGAAGCTTTCTTT.

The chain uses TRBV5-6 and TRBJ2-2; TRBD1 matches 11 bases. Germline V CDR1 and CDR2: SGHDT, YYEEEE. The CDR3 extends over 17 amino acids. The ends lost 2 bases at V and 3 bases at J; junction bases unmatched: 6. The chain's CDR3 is CASSLSGQGVYTGELFF. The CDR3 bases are TGTGCCAGCAGCTTATCGGGACAGGGGGTATACACCGGGGAGCTGTTTTTT.

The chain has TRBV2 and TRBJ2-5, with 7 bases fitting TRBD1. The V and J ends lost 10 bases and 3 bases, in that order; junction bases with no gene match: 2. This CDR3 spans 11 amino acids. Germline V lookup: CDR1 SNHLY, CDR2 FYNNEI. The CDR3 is CATGQEETQYF. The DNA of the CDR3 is TGTGCCACCGGACAGGAAGAGACCCAGTACTTC.

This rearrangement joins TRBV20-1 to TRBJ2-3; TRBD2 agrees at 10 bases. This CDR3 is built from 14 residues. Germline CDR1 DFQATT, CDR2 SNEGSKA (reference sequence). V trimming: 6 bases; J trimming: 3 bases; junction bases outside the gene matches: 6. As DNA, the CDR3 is TGCAGTGCAATAGCGGGGGGACTTACAGATACGCAGTATTTT. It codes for CSAIAGGLTDTQYF.

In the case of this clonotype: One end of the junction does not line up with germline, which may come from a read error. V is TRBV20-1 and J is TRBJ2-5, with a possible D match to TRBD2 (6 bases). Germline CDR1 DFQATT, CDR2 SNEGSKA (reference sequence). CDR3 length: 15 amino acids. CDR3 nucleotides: TGCAGTGGGTACCGGGAACCGGGACTTCAAGGGACCCAGTACTTC. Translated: CSGYREPGLQGTQYF.

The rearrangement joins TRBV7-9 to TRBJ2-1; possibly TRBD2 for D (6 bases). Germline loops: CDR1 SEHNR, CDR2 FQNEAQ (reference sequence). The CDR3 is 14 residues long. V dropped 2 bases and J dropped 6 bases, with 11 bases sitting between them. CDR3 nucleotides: TGTGCCAGCAGCTTACGGGAGCACGTCAATGAGCAGTTCTTC. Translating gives CASSLREHVNEQFF.

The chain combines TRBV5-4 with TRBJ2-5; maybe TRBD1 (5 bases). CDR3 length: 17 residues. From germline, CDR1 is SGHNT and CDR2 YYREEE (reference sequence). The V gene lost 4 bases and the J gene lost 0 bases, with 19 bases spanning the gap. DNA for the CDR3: TGTGCCAGCAGCCGACCACCGACAGAGAGGTACCAAGAGACCCAGTACTTC. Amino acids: CASSRPPTERYQETQYF.

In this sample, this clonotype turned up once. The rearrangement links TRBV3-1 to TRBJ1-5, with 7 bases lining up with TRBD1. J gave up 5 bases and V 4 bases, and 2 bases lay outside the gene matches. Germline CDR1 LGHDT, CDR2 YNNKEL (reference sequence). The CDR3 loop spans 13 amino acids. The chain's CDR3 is CASSRDRDQPQHF. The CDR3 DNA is TGTGCCAGCAGCCGCGACAGGGATCAGCCCCAGCATTTT.

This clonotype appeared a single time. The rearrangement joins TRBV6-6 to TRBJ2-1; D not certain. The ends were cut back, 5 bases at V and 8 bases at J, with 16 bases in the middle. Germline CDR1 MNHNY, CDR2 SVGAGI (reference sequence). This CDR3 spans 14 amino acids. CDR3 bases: TGTGCCAGCAGTCTACGACACCTCTGGGATGAGCAGTTCTTC. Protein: CASSLRHLWDEQFF.

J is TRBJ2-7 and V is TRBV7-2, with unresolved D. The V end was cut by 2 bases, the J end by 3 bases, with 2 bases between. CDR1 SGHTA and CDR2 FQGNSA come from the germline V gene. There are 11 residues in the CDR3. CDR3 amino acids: CASSLHYEQYF. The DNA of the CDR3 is TGTGCCAGCAGCTTACACTACGAGCAGTACTTC. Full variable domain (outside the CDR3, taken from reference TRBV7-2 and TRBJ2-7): GAGVSQSPSNKVTEKGKDVELRCDPISGHTALYWYRQSLGQGLEFLIYFQGNSAPDKSGLPSDRFSAERTGGSVSTLTIQRTQQEDSAVYLCASSLHYEQYFGPGTRLTVT.